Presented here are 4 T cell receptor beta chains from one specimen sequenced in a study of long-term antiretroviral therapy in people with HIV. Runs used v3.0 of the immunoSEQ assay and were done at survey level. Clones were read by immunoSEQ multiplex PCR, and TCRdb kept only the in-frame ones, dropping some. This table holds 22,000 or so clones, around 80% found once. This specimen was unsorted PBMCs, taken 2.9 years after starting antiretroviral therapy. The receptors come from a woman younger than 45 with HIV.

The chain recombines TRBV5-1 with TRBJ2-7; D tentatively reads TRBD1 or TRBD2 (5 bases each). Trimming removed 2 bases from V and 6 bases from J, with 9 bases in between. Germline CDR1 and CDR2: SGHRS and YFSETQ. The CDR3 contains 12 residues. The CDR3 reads CASSFSGGEQYF. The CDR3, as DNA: TGCGCCAGCAGCTTTTCTGGGGGCGAGCAGTACTTC.

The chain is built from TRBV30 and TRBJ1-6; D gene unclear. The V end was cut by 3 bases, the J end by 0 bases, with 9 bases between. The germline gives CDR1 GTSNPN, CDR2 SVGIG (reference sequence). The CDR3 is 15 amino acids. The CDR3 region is CAWRPQSSYNSPLHF. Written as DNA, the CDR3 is TGTGCCTGGAGGCCCCAGAGCTCCTATAATTCACCCCTCCACTTT.

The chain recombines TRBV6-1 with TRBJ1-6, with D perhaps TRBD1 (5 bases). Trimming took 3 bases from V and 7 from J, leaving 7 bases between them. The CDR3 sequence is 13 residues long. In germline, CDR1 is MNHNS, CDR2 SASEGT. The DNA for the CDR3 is TGTGCCAGCAGTGAGACAGTGAATTCACCCCTCCACTTT. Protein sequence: CASSETVNSPLHF.

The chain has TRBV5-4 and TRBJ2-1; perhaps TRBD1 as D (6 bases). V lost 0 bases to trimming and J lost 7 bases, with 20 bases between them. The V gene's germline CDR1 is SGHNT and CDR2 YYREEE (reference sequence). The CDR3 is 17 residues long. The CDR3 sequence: CASSLAVGRPQGNEQFF. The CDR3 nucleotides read TGTGCCAGCAGCTTGGCGGTAGGTAGGCCCCAGGGGAATGAGCAGTTCTTC. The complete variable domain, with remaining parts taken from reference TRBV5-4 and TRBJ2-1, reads ETGVTQSPTHLIKTRGQQVTLRCSSQSGHNTVSWYQQALGQGPQFIFQYYREEENGRGNFPPRFSGLQFPNYSSELNVNALELDDSALYLCASSLAVGRPQGNEQFFGPGTRLTVL.